These 31 T cell receptor beta chains originate from one sample sequenced in a study of CD8+ T cells in alopecia areata. Noted treatment: oral pan-JAK inhibitor, 5-10 mg twice daily. RNA extraction and reverse transcription yielded cDNA as sequencing template. TCRdb keeps only in-frame clones here, not all; method: immunoSEQ multiplex PCR. Counted here are around 150,000 clones, 80% to 90% occurring once; the ten biggest clones make up 25%. The source material was CD8+ T cells sorted from blood, sampled at week 4, from a patient treated with tofacitinib. The receptors stem from a human donor with alopecia areata.

This chain connects TRBV6-6 to TRBJ2-7; D call uncertain. The CDR3 covers 12 residues. The ends were cut back, 2 bases at V and 4 bases at J, with 6 bases in the middle. Germline V gives CDR1 MNHNY, CDR2 SVGAGI (reference sequence). This CDR3 reads CASSYMGYEQYF. Written as DNA, the CDR3 is TGTGCCAGCAGTTACATGGGGTACGAGCAGTACTTC.

The gene calls are TRBV7-2 and TRBJ2-7; either TRBD1 or TRBD2 may supply D (5 bases each). V lost 3 bases to trimming and J lost 0 bases, with 12 bases between them. This CDR3 has 15 amino acids. Germline loops: CDR1 SGHTA, CDR2 FQGNSA. The CDR3 nucleotides are TGTGCCAGCAGCTTGGGGCTGGGGAGCTCCTACGAGCAGTACTTC. Residues: CASSLGLGSSYEQYF.

The V gene is TRBV6-5, the J gene TRBJ2-5; D is unclear. This CDR3 is built from 13 residues. Germline V lookup: CDR1 MNHEY, CDR2 SVGAGI. V dropped 4 bases and J dropped 5 bases, with 11 bases sitting between them. Here the CDR3 DNA reads TGTGCCAGCAGTTTAGGTGGAGAGGAGACCCAGTACTTC. Its translation: CASSLGGEETQYF.

The chain couples TRBV27 to TRBJ2-3, with 7 bases lining up with TRBD1. The CDR3 has 16 amino acids. The V gene end was trimmed by 3 bases and the J gene end by 2 bases; junction bases not matched to a gene: 8. The germline gives CDR1 MNHEY, CDR2 SMNVEV (reference sequence). The CDR3 sequence is CASSLTGRRSTDTQYF. CDR3 nucleotides: TGTGCCAGCAGTTTGACAGGGAGAAGGTCCACAGATACGCAGTATTTT.

This clone has more than one count but fewer than ten. V gene TRBV6-5 combines with J gene TRBJ2-1; perhaps TRBD2 as D (6 bases). The length of the CDR3 is 15 residues. V was cut by 0 bases and J by 6 bases, with 12 bases left in between. CDR1 is MNHEY and CDR2 is SVGAGI in the germline V gene. This CDR3 reads CASSYSAGHSNEQFF. CDR3 nucleotide sequence: TGTGCCAGCAGTTACTCCGCGGGGCACTCCAATGAGCAGTTCTTC.

This clone was detected only once. The rearrangement uses TRBV5-1 and TRBJ1-2; maybe TRBD1 (5 bases). The germline V gene encodes CDR1 SGHRS and CDR2 YFSETQ. This CDR3 has 16 amino acids. V dropped 0 bases and J dropped 3 bases, with 15 bases sitting between them. CDR3 sequence (DNA): TGCGCCAGCAGCTTGGAGCTCAGGGCGCAGGACTATGGCTACACCTTC. Translated: CASSLELRAQDYGYTF. Together with reference TRBV5-1 and TRBJ1-2, the CDR3 gives the full variable domain: KAGVTQTPRYLIKTRGQQVTLSCSPISGHRSVSWYQQTPGQGLQFLFEYFSETQRNKGNFPGRFSGRQFSNSRSEMNVSTLELGDSALYLCASSLELRAQDYGYTFGSGTRLTVV.

The CDR3 protein is CASNSRTGLQETQYF. CDR3 nucleotides: TGTGCCAGCAACTCCCGGACAGGGCTACAAGAGACCCAGTACTTC. V is TRBV7-9 and J is TRBJ2-5; 8 bases line up with TRBD1. Germline assignment: CDR1 SEHNR and CDR2 FQNEAQ (reference sequence). With V trimmed by 7 bases and J by 2 bases, 9 bases remained unmatched. The CDR3 loop spans 15 amino acids.

V is TRBV5-4 and J is TRBJ2-3, with 9 bases fitting TRBD2. Germline assignment: CDR1 SGHNT and CDR2 YYREEE (reference sequence). The CDR3 sequence is 16 residues long. The V and J ends lost 4 bases and 0 bases, in that order; junction bases with no gene match: 6. CDR3 nucleotides: TGTGCCAGCAGCCCATGGACTAGCGCAAGCACAGATACGCAGTATTTT. Its translation: CASSPWTSASTDTQYF. The full variable domain, in which reference TRBV5-4 and TRBJ2-3 provide the parts outside the CDR3, is ETGVTQSPTHLIKTRGQQVTLRCSSQSGHNTVSWYQQALGQGPQFIFQYYREEENGRGNFPPRFSGLQFPNYSSELNVNALELDDSALYLCASSPWTSASTDTQYFGPGTRLTVL.

J is TRBJ2-3 and V is TRBV7-9, with 7 positions matching TRBD2. Germline-derived CDR1 and CDR2 are SEHNR and FQNEAQ (reference sequence). The CDR3 contains 14 residues. V was pared by 5 bases and J by 10 bases, with 12 bases of the junction left unmatched. This CDR3 is CASSRSGEHEAQYF. CDR3 DNA: TGTGCCAGCAGCAGGAGCGGGGAGCACGAGGCGCAGTATTTT.

The V gene is TRBV30, the J gene TRBJ1-2; D remains ambiguous. CDR3 length: 12 residues. Trimming cost V 3 bases and J 1 base, with 6 bases left between them. Germline CDR1 is GTSNPN and CDR2 is SVGIG (reference sequence). The CDR3 DNA reads as TGTGCCTGGAGAGGGATTAACTATGGCTACACCTTC. Translating it yields CAWRGINYGYTF.

This chain connects TRBV27 to TRBJ2-6; no reliable D call. Trimming stripped 7 bases from V and 1 base from J, with 2 bases between. Germline CDR1 is MNHEY and CDR2 is SMNVEV (reference sequence). CDR3 size: 12 residues. The CDR3 is CASMSGANVLTF. The CDR3, as DNA: TGTGCCAGCATGTCTGGGGCCAACGTCCTGACTTTC.

The chain joins TRBV5-1 to TRBJ2-2, with 7 positions matching TRBD1. The ends lost 3 bases at V and 6 bases at J; junction bases unmatched: 2. Germline CDR1 reads SGHRS; CDR2 reads YFSETQ. This CDR3 has 13 residues. CDR3 bases: TGCGCCAGCAGCTGGGACAGTTCCGGGGAGCTGTTTTTT. It codes for CASSWDSSGELFF.

The rearrangement joins TRBV7-9 to TRBJ2-3; no clear D gene. This CDR3 region has 15 residues. V was shortened by 1 base and J by 1 base, with 9 bases between the two germline ends. Germline V lookup: CDR1 SEHNR, CDR2 FQNEAQ (reference sequence). CDR3 in amino acids: CASSLETHRTDTQYF. In DNA, the CDR3 is TGTGCCAGCAGCTTAGAGACCCACCGCACAGATACGCAGTATTTT.

The sample holds one count of this clone. The chain has TRBV7-8 and TRBJ2-2; D is uncertain. Germline V gene sequence: CDR1 SGHVS, CDR2 FQNEAQ. V dropped 5 bases and J dropped 9 bases, with 7 bases sitting between them. The CDR3 has 11 amino acids. Here the CDR3 DNA reads TGTGCCAGCAGCCCCGAATGGGAGCTGTTTTTT. Translation gives CASSPEWELFF.

This clone was counted a single time. This chain links TRBV6-5 with TRBJ1-2; TRBD1 might be the D (5 bases). Per germline, CDR1 MNHEY and CDR2 SVGAGI. Trimming pared 3 bases from V and 3 bases from J, leaving 14 bases between. CDR3 size: 15 residues. The CDR3 nucleotides read TGTGCCAGCAGTTATCGGGCAGGGAGGGACTATGGCTACACCTTC. Its protein is CASSYRAGRDYGYTF.

V usage is TRBV7-9 and J usage is TRBJ2-3; D is undetermined. Germline V gene lookup returns CDR1 SEHNR and CDR2 FQNEAQ (reference sequence). V lost 5 bases to trimming and J lost 4 bases, with 16 bases between them. CDR3 length equals 15 residues. This chain's CDR3 is CASSLKWGEADTQYF. The CDR3 bases are TGTGCCAGCAGCCTCAAGTGGGGTGAAGCAGATACGCAGTATTTT.

V gene TRBV9 combines with J gene TRBJ2-3, with 7 nucleotides matching TRBD1. With V trimmed by 0 bases and J by 2 bases, 9 bases remained unmatched. Germline loops: CDR1 SGDLS, CDR2 YYNGEE. CDR3 length: 17 amino acids. The CDR3 DNA is TGTGCCAGCAGCGTAGGCTGGACAGGCTCTTTCACAGATACGCAGTATTTT. Translating gives CASSVGWTGSFTDTQYF. Variable domain in full (rest from reference TRBV9 and TRBJ2-3): DSGVTQTPKHLITATGQRVTLRCSPRSGDLSVYWYQQSLDQGLQFLIQYYNGEERAKGNILERFSAQQFPDLHSELNLSSLELGDSALYFCASSVGWTGSFTDTQYFGPGTRLTVL.

The genes are TRBV7-2 and TRBJ2-7; TRBD1 or TRBD2 may be the D gene (5 bases each). V lost 1 base and J lost 6, with 10 bases in between. This CDR3 is built from 13 residues. CDR1 is SGHTA and CDR2 is FQGNSA in the germline V gene. CDR3 DNA sequence: TGTGCCAGCAGCTTAGGAAAGAGGGGCGAGCAGTACTTC. It encodes CASSLGKRGEQYF.

This chain uses TRBV5-6 with TRBJ2-7; 9 bases map to TRBD1. The CDR3 sequence is 16 residues long. Losses at the gene ends were 3 bases for V and 0 bases for J; bases not matched to a gene: 7. CDR1 is SGHDT, CDR2 YYEEEE, per germline. CDR3 DNA: TGTGCCAGCAGCTCAGGACAGGGGCTAAGCTCCTACGAGCAGTACTTC. Its translation is CASSSGQGLSSYEQYF.

The J gene is TRBJ2-5, the V gene TRBV7-9; 12 bases agree with TRBD2. J gave up 2 bases and V 5 bases, and 3 bases lay outside the gene matches. Germline CDR1 reads SEHNR; CDR2 reads FQNEAQ (reference sequence). The length of the CDR3 is 15 residues. The CDR3 here is CASSRLAGAQETQYF. CDR3 DNA: TGTGCCAGCAGCAGACTAGCGGGGGCGCAAGAGACCCAGTACTTC.

The V call is TRBV9, the J call TRBJ2-3; 15 bases fit TRBD2. CDR1 is SGDLS and CDR2 is YYNGEE in the germline V gene. The CDR3 has 18 residues. V was pared by 4 bases and J by 0 bases, with 6 bases of the junction left unmatched. CDR3 protein: CASSTTGTSGGSTDTQYF. The CDR3 bases are TGTGCCAGCAGCACCACCGGGACTAGCGGGGGGAGCACAGATACGCAGTATTTT.

The chain recombines TRBV5-4 with TRBJ1-2; D is ambiguous. Germline V gene data show CDR1 as SGHNT and CDR2 as YYREEE (reference sequence). V was clipped by 3 bases and J by 6 bases, with 6 bases between them. The CDR3 has 11 amino acids. CDR3 DNA sequence: TGTGCCAGCAGCTACAATAATGGCTACACCTTC. It translates to CASSYNNGYTF.

The chain is built from TRBV28 and TRBJ2-7; the match to TRBD2 covers 8 bases. The germline V gene encodes CDR1 MDHEN and CDR2 SYDVKM. The junction had 3 bases not matched to a gene; V was cut back by 5 bases and J by 6 bases. This CDR3 has 12 amino acids. CDR3 bases: TGTGCCAGCAGTATAGCGGGGATCGAGCAGTACTTC. Protein: CASSIAGIEQYF. Full variable domain (missing parts from reference TRBV28 and TRBJ2-7): DVKVTQSSRYLVKRTGEKVFLECVQDMDHENMFWYRQDPGLGLRLIYFSYDVKMKEKGDIPEGYSVSREKKERFSLILESASTNQTSMYLCASSIAGIEQYFGPGTRLTVT.

This sequence joins TRBV2 and TRBJ2-7; D is perhaps TRBD1 or TRBD2 (5 bases each). Trimming left V 4 bases short and J 2 bases short, with 27 bases between. The CDR3 contains 19 residues. Germline V gene lookup returns CDR1 SNHLY and CDR2 FYNNEI. The CDR3, as DNA: TGTGCCAGCAGTGCCGGGACCCATCTTCTCCTTAGCCTTACCTACGAGCAGTACTTC. The encoded protein is CASSAGTHLLLSLTYEQYF.

The gene calls are TRBV9 and TRBJ1-4; TRBD1 might be the D (5 bases). The CDR3 length is 17 residues. Germline loops: CDR1 SGDLS, CDR2 YYNGEE. V was clipped by 0 bases and J by 0 bases, with 12 bases between them. CDR3 nucleotide sequence: TGTGCCAGCAGCGTAGGTGTAGGGGTTGCAACTAATGAAAAACTGTTTTTT. Translating gives CASSVGVGVATNEKLFF.

The rearrangement uses TRBV6-5 and TRBJ2-3; no clear D. V gave up 7 bases and J gave up 6 bases, with 11 bases separating them. Germline V lookup: CDR1 MNHEY, CDR2 SVGAGI. The CDR3 has 12 amino acids. The chain's CDR3 is CASMPPGDTQYF. CDR3 DNA sequence: TGTGCCAGCATGCCCCCGGGCGATACGCAGTATTTT.

The CDR3 sequence is CASSERRGSSEQYF. The CDR3 region has the DNA TGTGCCAGCAGTGAGCGCCGGGGGTCTTCCGAGCAGTACTTC. The chain uses TRBV27 and TRBJ2-7, with D tentatively TRBD2 (6 bases). V was clipped by 5 bases and J by 6 bases, with 17 bases between them. CDR3 length: 14 amino acids. Germline CDR1 is MNHEY and CDR2 is SMNVEV (reference sequence).

The genes are TRBV6-5 and TRBJ2-7, with TRBD1 as a possible D gene (5 bases). This CDR3 spans 14 amino acids. Germline V gene lookup returns CDR1 MNHEY and CDR2 SVGAGI. V lost 2 bases and J 3 bases, leaving 11 bases between the germline ends. The CDR3 nucleotides read TGTGCCAGCAGTTACGTTCGAACAGGCTACGAGCAGTACTTC. Translated, it gives CASSYVRTGYEQYF.

The chain uses TRBV5-1 and TRBJ1-3, with 7 bases lining up with TRBD1. This CDR3 is 15 amino acids long. Germline-derived CDR1 and CDR2 are SGHRS and YFSETQ. Trimming at V came to 4 bases and at J to 2 bases, leaving 6 bases not matched to a gene. The CDR3 nucleotides read TGCGCCAGCAGCCCAGGGACAGCGCCTGGAAACACCATATATTTT. As protein: CASSPGTAPGNTIYF.

The CDR3 sequence is CASSLTGGVISEQYF. As DNA, the CDR3 is TGTGCCAGCAGTCTAACAGGGGGCGTGATAAGCGAGCAGTACTTC. J is TRBJ2-7 and V is TRBV27; 9 bases are shared with TRBD1. The CDR3 contains 15 residues. J gave up 6 bases and V 5 bases, and 11 bases lay outside the gene matches. The germline CDR1 and CDR2 sequences are MNHEY and SMNVEV (reference sequence).

The V call is TRBV11-2, the J call TRBJ2-6; D may be TRBD1 (6 bases). Trimming removed 6 bases from V and 0 bases from J, with 12 bases in between. This CDR3 comprises 16 residues. The germline V gene encodes CDR1 SGHAT and CDR2 FQNNGV. Here the CDR3 reads CASRKTGASGANVLTF. CDR3 bases: TGTGCCAGCAGGAAGACAGGCGCCTCTGGGGCCAACGTCCTGACTTTC.